This T cell receptor beta chain appears in the sequencing data of a study of blood T cell repertoires in COVID-19. The overall study: Acute and convalescent COVID-19 samples came from the United States, Italy and Spain.

Participants, about 18 to 90 years old, spanned approximately 26 US areas. Germline lookup yields CDR1 SGHDN and CDR2 FVKESK. Trimming removed 1 base from V and 11 bases from J, with 12 bases in between. The CDR3 is 14 residues long. Libraries were prepared by immunoSEQ multiplex PCR; TCRdb keeps only in-frame clonotypes and omits some of them. Of 150,000 to 170,000 clones in the sample, about 86% were seen once. The V call is TRBV14, the J call TRBJ1-6; D is ambiguous. This clonotype originated in a man aged 50 to 60 who had recovered from COVID-19. Sequencing was done on a sample of PBMCs or T cells enriched from blood (not recorded which). The CDR3 protein is CASSQVREGTPLHF. In nucleotides, the CDR3 is TGTGCCAGCAGCCAAGTCCGTGAGGGCACACCCCTCCACTTT.